This T cell receptor beta chain was captured in a study of spatial heterogeneity in lung cancer. The wider study: Alpha-chain sequences were consistently detected less often than beta-chain sequences. Raw sequencing reads included, on average, more than 9.5 appearances of each unique TCR and UMI combination. The study's findings and limits: Tumor mutation count correlated with how many alpha and beta TCRs expanded intratumorally. Estimates put coverage of tumor T cells roughly 6.9% for alpha and more than 11% for beta chains.

As for this clonotype: What it binds is not known. A much larger clone differs by one base, so this may be a read error.

Germline V gives CDR1 MDHEN, CDR2 SYDVKM. CDR3 length equals 15 residues. Time point denoted: sample taken at primary tumor resection. The 60 to 90 donors had untreated early-stage non-small cell lung cancer. Using its own MiXCR run on the 5' RACE reads, TCRdb lists one record per CDR3 protein. This repertoire shows roughly 5,000 distinct CDR3 sequences, roughly 8.2% found once; its top ten account for 16%. V is TRBV28 and J is TRBJ1-6; 7 nucleotides align to TRBD1. The sequencing used lung tumor tissue, collected at surgery. The sequence came from a female donor with early-stage non-small cell lung cancer. The CDR3: CASSSPTGTNSPLLF. As DNA, the CDR3 is TGTGCCAGCAGTTCCCCGACAGGGACAAATTCACCCCTCCTCTTT.